Below, one TCR beta chain is given with its context. Its antigen remains unknown. These data originate in a study of cytomegalovirus exposure and HLA in healthy donors. Study in general: Earlier sequencing of 150 million to 200 million T cells yielded 100 million to 120 million unique TCR beta sequences.

Trimming stripped 4 bases from V and 8 bases from J, with 23 bases between. The CDR3 sequence is 17 residues long. Germline V gene data show CDR1 as LGHNT and CDR2 as FRNRAP. Study observations and caveats: With later analysis, a missense DCLRE1C variant became linked to TCR beta V- and J-gene trimming. For cytomegalovirus status, the classifier reportedly gave diagnoses with high specificity and sensitivity. In a later analysis, most CMV-associated TCR beta chains appeared HLA-restricted.

Primers: 60 Vbeta forward and 13 Jbeta reverse. Only in-frame clones appear in the TCRdb table, and some are missing; sequencing was by immunoSEQ multiplex PCR. The sample lists 100,000 to 150,000 clones, approximately 80% occurring once. This chain joins TRBV12-5 and TRBJ2-2; the D is unclear. This sequence was found in a woman aged 18-35 years in good health and CMV-seropositive. Sample: PBMCs. The CDR3 loop is CASGSSPLLIQRGELFF. CDR3 sequence (DNA): TGTGCTAGTGGTTCCTCACCCCTCCTGATCCAACGGGGGGAGCTGTTTTTT. Based on the CDR3 plus reference TRBV12-5 and TRBJ2-2, the full variable domain is DARVTQTPRHKVTEMGQEVTMRCQPILGHNTVFWYRQTMMQGLELLAYFRNRAPLDDSGMPKDRFSAEMPDATLATLKIQPSEPRDSAVYFCASGSSPLLIQRGELFFGEGSRLTVL.